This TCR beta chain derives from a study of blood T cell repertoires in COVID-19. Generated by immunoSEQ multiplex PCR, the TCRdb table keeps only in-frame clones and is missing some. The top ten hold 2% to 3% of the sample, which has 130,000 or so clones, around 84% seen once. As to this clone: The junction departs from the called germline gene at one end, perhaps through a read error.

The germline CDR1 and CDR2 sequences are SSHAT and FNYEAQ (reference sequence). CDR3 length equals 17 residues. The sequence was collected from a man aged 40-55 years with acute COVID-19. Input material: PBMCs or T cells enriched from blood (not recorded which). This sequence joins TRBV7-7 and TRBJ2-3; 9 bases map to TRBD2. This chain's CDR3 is CASSLGTASGTTDTQYF. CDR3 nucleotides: TGTGCTAGCAGCTTAGGGACGGCTAGCGGGACCACAGATACGCAGTATTTT.